This T cell receptor (beta chain) is drawn from a study of T cells in Graves' hyperthyroidism and ophthalmopathy. RNA transcripts provided the source from which TCR beta CDR3 regions were amplified. With the HTBI primer set, the TCR CDR3 went through a first round of RT-PCR. TCRdb itself ran the multiplex PCR reads through MiXCR, one entry per CDR3 protein. The table lists roughly 400,000 distinct CDR3 sequences, over 12% of them singletons, with 25% to 30% in the top ten. Germline lookup yields CDR1 SGDLS and CDR2 YYNGEE. The CDR3 loop spans 14 amino acids. V shed 3 bases and J shed 5 bases, with 11 bases lying between them. Researchers barred patients who had uncontrolled infection, other autoimmune disease, pregnancy or lactation. The sample holds a few counts of this clonotype.

This TCR came from a man in his fifties with Graves' ophthalmopathy. The rearrangement joins TRBV9 to TRBJ1-4; perhaps TRBD1 as D (6 bases). The sample comprised blood. The CDR3 coding sequence is TGTGCCAGCAGCGCCGGGGGCCGGAATGAAAAACTGTTTTTT. This encodes CASSAGGRNEKLFF. Combining the CDR3 with reference TRBV9 and TRBJ1-4 gives the whole variable domain DSGVTQTPKHLITATGQRVTLRCSPRSGDLSVYWYQQSLDQGLQFLIQYYNGEERAKGNILERFSAQQFPDLHSELNLSSLELGDSALYFCASSAGGRNEKLFFGSGTQLSVL.